The source of this T cell receptor beta chain is a study of CD8 T cells in Susac syndrome. With random hexamers, 0.5 to 1 ug RNA was reverse transcribed. MiXCR was run by TCRdb on the immunoSEQ multiplex PCR reads, yielding one entry per CDR3 protein. Of about 440,000 distinct CDR3 sequences detected, 85% appear once; the ten largest clones hold 0.09% to 0.15%. This clonotype was detected once. CDR1 and CDR2 from the germline V gene are MGHRA and YSYEKL. The CDR3 consists of 13 residues. V was clipped by 8 bases and J by 5 bases, with 16 bases between them. This chain uses TRBV4-1 with TRBJ2-7; TRBD2 might be the D (5 bases). The sequence derives from a human donor with multiple sclerosis. Input material: CD8+ T cells from PBMCs. The CDR3 protein is CASSIPGFDEQYF. The CDR3 DNA follows: TGCGCCAGCTCTATACCGGGGTTTGACGAGCAGTACTTC.